This TCR beta chain stems from a study of T cells in Graves' hyperthyroidism and ophthalmopathy. Background on the study: Any treatment followed the collection of peripheral blood at initial diagnosis.

The source material, RNA transcripts, was used to amplify TCR beta CDR3 regions. First-round RT-PCR of the TCR CDR3 relied on the HTBI primer set. One entry per CDR3 protein, called by TCRdb with MiXCR from the multiplex PCR reads. The data hold 400,000 to 500,000 distinct CDR3 sequences, with over 12% observed a single time. Ophthalmopathy cases met thresholds of Clinical Activity Score at least 3, NOSPECS grade at least 4 and duration under 3 months. Fresh peripheral blood, roughly 10 ml, was the source of the PBMCs. CDR3 size: 16 residues. Germline values: CDR1 DFQATT, CDR2 SNEGSKA (reference sequence). V was pared by 2 bases and J by 9 bases, with 24 bases between.

The sequence derives from a man younger than 35 with Graves' ophthalmopathy. The chain employs TRBV20-1 and TRBJ2-3; tentative D call: TRBD1 (7 bases). Sample: blood. CDR3 DNA: TGCAGTGCTAGATTCCAGGGGGGTCCCCCCCCATGGACGCAGTATTTT. Its translation: CSARFQGGPPPWTQYF.